Below are 5 T cell receptor beta chains sequenced from a single sample in a study of metastatic and nonmetastatic thyroid tumors. Treatment of any kind had been given to no patient before thyroid surgery. MiXCR was used by TCRdb to re-call the PCR reads. The sample comprises 30,000 to 45,000 clones, about 25% of which are singletons, and 9.6% rests with the top ten. Sequencing was carried out using blood. These receptors all come from a female donor with papillary thyroid cancer or a benign thyroid nodule (not recorded which). Some clones in this sample may be carry-over from other donors' samples.

This clone was seen at least ten times. The chain carries TRBV27 and TRBJ2-5, with 10 nucleotides matching TRBD2. Trimming took 6 bases from V and 2 from J; bases not matched to a gene: 12. CDR1 MNHEY and CDR2 SMNVEV come from the germline V gene (reference sequence). This CDR3 is 17 amino acids long. In nucleotides, the CDR3 is TGTGCCAGCAGGTCCTTAGAGAATAGCGGGGGGCAAGAGACCCAGTACTTC. Its translation is CASRSLENSGGQETQYF.

There are many counts of this clone. An end of the junction does not agree with germline; a read error may underlie this. The same CDR3 can be traced to other DNA sequences in this sample. V is TRBV20-1 and J is TRBJ2-3; the D gene is possibly TRBD2 (5 bases). CDR3 length: 13 amino acids. The germline CDR1 and CDR2 sequences are DFQATT and SNEGSKA (reference sequence). The CDR3 nucleotides read TGCAGTGCTCCCGGACTGTTCACAGATACGCAGTACTTT. It codes for CSAPGLFTDTQYF.

This clone is labeled medium-sized. The chain combines TRBV13 with TRBJ1-2; D remains ambiguous. CDR1 and CDR2 from the germline V gene are PRHDT and FYEKMQ (reference sequence). Trimming stripped 4 bases from V and 5 bases from J, with 26 bases between. The CDR3 has 18 amino acids. The CDR3 sequence is CASSSSGSENDHVYGYTF. CDR3 coding DNA: TGTGCCAGCAGCTCTTCCGGGTCGGAAAACGACCATGTATATGGCTACACCTTC. The entire variable domain, with the rest obtained from reference TRBV13 and TRBJ1-2, is as follows: AAGVIQSPRHLIKEKRETATLKCYPIPRHDTVYWYQQGPGQDPQFLISFYEKMQSDKGSIPDRFSAQQFSDYHSELNMSSLELGDSALYFCASSSSGSENDHVYGYTFGSGTRLTVV.

Ten or more counts support this clone. The CDR3 here is CASSLGGTYGYTF. Written as DNA, the CDR3 is TGTGCCAGCAGTTTGGGGGGGACATATGGCTACACCTTC. The chain couples TRBV12-3 or TRBV12-4 to TRBJ1-2; tentative D call: TRBD1 (6 bases). This CDR3 comprises 13 residues. V was pared by 3 bases and J by 5 bases, with 10 bases between.

CDR3 in amino acids: CASSFAGGPVNEQFF. CDR3 sequence (DNA): TGTGCCAGCAGCTTTGCGGGAGGGCCAGTCAATGAGCAGTTCTTC. J is TRBJ2-1 and V is TRBV7-2; 9 nucleotides agree with TRBD2. The CDR3 is made up of 15 amino acids. The junction had 6 bases not matched to a gene; V was cut back by 3 bases and J by 6 bases. Germline V gene sequence: CDR1 SGHTA, CDR2 FQGNSA.